These 11 T cell receptor beta chains were all obtained from the same sample, sequenced in a study of CD8+CD57+ T cells in acquired aplastic anemia. According to the study, genomic DNA was the template for TCR beta VDJ and CDR3 profiling. TCRdb ran MiXCR on the reads and lists one entry per CDR3 protein. The table records approximately 190,000 distinct CDR3 sequences, over 60% of them present only once. The source material was sorted CD4+, CD8+, or CD8+CD57+ T cells (not recorded which) from PBMCs. Every receptor here comes from a human donor with severe aplastic anemia or a healthy control (not recorded which).

The chain carries TRBV20-1 and TRBJ2-3; the match to TRBD2 covers 10 bases. V trimming: 5 bases; J trimming: 6 bases; junction bases outside the gene matches: 5. Germline loops: CDR1 DFQATT, CDR2 SNEGSKA (reference sequence). This CDR3 comprises 13 residues. Here the CDR3 reads CSALAGVTDTQYF. DNA for the CDR3: TGCAGTGCTCTAGCGGGAGTAACCGATACGCAGTATTTT.

The table lists this clonotype with many counts. This sequence joins TRBV5-6 and TRBJ1-1; 9 nucleotides match TRBD1. Per germline, CDR1 SGHDT and CDR2 YYEEEE. The CDR3 totals 12 residues. With V trimmed by 2 bases and J by 10 bases, 3 bases remained unmatched. The chain's CDR3 is CASSLQGAGAFF. CDR3 bases: TGTGCCAGCAGCTTACAGGGGGCTGGAGCTTTCTTT.

The chain carries TRBV24-1 and TRBJ1-2, with 7 positions matching TRBD1. With V trimmed by 9 bases and J by 5 bases, 11 bases remained unmatched. CDR1 is KGHDR, CDR2 SFDVKD, per germline. This CDR3 spans 14 amino acids. CDR3 in DNA: TGTGCCACCCTTTGGGTAGGGGGCGTTTATGGCTACACCTTC. It translates to CATLWVGGVYGYTF.

This clonotype was detected once. J is TRBJ2-1 and V is TRBV5-1; 8 bases are a match to TRBD1. The V gene end was trimmed by 8 bases and the J gene end by 6 bases; junction bases not matched to a gene: 10. The CDR3 totals 14 residues. Looked up from germline, CDR1 is SGHRS and CDR2 is YFSETQ. CDR3 residues: CAREDRAPFNEQFF. The CDR3 nucleotides are TGCGCCAGGGAGGACAGGGCCCCCTTCAATGAGCAGTTCTTC.

V is TRBV20-1 and J is TRBJ2-1; 13 bases are a match to TRBD2. V shed 0 bases and J 8 bases; nucleotides not matched to a gene: 7. The germline V gene has CDR1 DFQATT and CDR2 SNEGSKA (reference sequence). The CDR3 runs 16 residues. The CDR3 here is CSARDPTSGGFDEQFF. CDR3 coding DNA: TGCAGTGCTAGAGATCCGACTAGCGGGGGGTTTGATGAGCAGTTCTTC.

DNA for the CDR3: TGTGCCAGCAGCTTAGGGTTGCTGAACACTGAAGCTTTCTTT. Protein product: CASSLGLLNTEAFF. The rearrangement joins TRBV7-9 to TRBJ1-1; D not certain. Between the trimmed V and J ends, which lost 1 base and 0 bases, there was a span of 6 bases. The CDR3 is 14 residues long. CDR1 and CDR2 from the germline V gene are SEHNR and FQNEAQ (reference sequence).

This clonotype has more than one count but fewer than ten. V is TRBV25-1 and J is TRBJ2-1; D remains unclear. The CDR3 is 12 residues long. V was pared by 6 bases and J by 5 bases, with 8 bases between. The V gene's germline CDR1 is MGHDK and CDR2 SYGVNS. The CDR3 region has the DNA TGTGCCAGCAGCTTCCCCCACAATGAGCAGTTCTTC. Its translation is CASSFPHNEQFF.

The V gene is TRBV2, the J gene TRBJ2-1, with D perhaps TRBD2 (5 bases). The CDR3 totals 15 residues. Trimming took 6 bases from V and 5 from J, leaving 17 bases between them. The germline V gene has CDR1 SNHLY and CDR2 FYNNEI. CDR3 nucleotide sequence: TGTGCCAGCAGCGAGACTATGGGTGGAGACAATGAGCAGTTCTTC. Residues: CASSETMGGDNEQFF.

This clonotype was picked up one time. The chain joins TRBV24-1 to TRBJ2-7; no definite D call. The CDR3 runs to 8 residues. Trimming left V 10 bases short and J 7 bases short, with 4 bases between. Per the germline V gene, CDR1 is KGHDR and CDR2 is SFDVKD. This CDR3 is CATTEQYF. CDR3 DNA sequence: TGTGCCACTACGGAGCAGTACTTC.

V usage is TRBV7-9 and J usage is TRBJ1-1; D is undetermined. CDR1 is SEHNR and CDR2 is FQNEAQ in the germline V gene (reference sequence). This CDR3 has 13 amino acids. Trimming took 8 bases from V and 1 from J, leaving 11 bases between them. The CDR3 region has the DNA TGTGCCAGCGTCGGAGGAGAGAACACTGAAGCTTTCTTT. Translating gives CASVGGENTEAFF.

The rearrangement joins TRBV7-6 to TRBJ2-2, with D perhaps TRBD1 (5 bases). The germline V and J ends were trimmed by 2 bases and 8 bases, with 15 bases remaining between them. Germline assignment: CDR1 SGHVS and CDR2 FNYEAQ. The CDR3 consists of 15 residues. The CDR3 spells CASSLKITGAGELFF. The DNA of the CDR3 is TGTGCCAGCAGCTTAAAAATAACTGGGGCGGGGGAGCTGTTTTTT.